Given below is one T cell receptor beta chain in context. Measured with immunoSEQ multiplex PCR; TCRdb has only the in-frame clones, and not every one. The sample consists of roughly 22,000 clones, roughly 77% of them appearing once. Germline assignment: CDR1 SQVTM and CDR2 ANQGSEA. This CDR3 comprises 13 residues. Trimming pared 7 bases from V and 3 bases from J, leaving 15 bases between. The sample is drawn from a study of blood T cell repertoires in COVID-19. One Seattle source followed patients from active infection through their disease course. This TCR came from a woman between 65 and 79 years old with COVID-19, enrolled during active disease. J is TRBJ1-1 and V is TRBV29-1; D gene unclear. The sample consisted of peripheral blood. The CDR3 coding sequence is TGCAGCGGTATTACAGAAGTGGACACTGAAGCTTTCTTT. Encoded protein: CSGITEVDTEAFF. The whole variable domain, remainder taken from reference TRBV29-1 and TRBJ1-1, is SAVISQKPSRDICQRGTSLTIQCQVDSQVTMMFWYRQQPGQSLTLIATANQGSEATYESGFVIDKFPISRPNLTFSTLTVSNMSPEDSSIYLCSGITEVDTEAFFGQGTRLTVV.